A selection of T cell receptor beta chains follows, all from one sample in a study of T cell repertoires in cytomegalovirus infection. TCRdb re-called the reads through MiXCR, storing one row per CDR3 protein. The table has 200,000 to 300,000 distinct CDR3 sequences, roughly 15% seen once; the top ten hold 8.8%. Sequencing was done on a sample of PBMCs. The receptors were gathered from a human donor in good health (CMV status not recorded). Some clones in this sample may be carry-over from other donors' samples. Both conserved end residues are part of each CDR3. D genes are given only for firm matches. Clone size, where shown, is once, few, many, or a class for clones that have expanded.

len: 15
d_gene: TRBD2
abundance: NA
j_gene: TRBJ2-5
v_gene: TRBV6-1
CDR3nt: TGTGCCGGAGGGACTAGCGGATCGTTGGGAGAGACCCAGTACTTC
CDR3aa: CAGGTSGSLGETQYF

len: 15
d_gene: NA
abundance: many
j_gene: TRBJ2-2
v_gene: TRBV7-8
CDR3nt: TGTGCCAGCAGCTTAGCGGGGGCCGGCACCGGGGAGCTGTTTTTT
CDR3aa: CASSLAGAGTGELFF

len: 15
d_gene: TRBD1
abundance: many
j_gene: TRBJ2-1
v_gene: TRBV15
CDR3nt: TGTGCCACCAGCACCGGACAGGGGGCAAGTAATGAGCAGTTCTTC
CDR3aa: CATSTGQGASNEQFF

len: 15
d_gene: NA
abundance: many
j_gene: TRBJ2-5
v_gene: TRBV11-1
CDR3nt: TGTGCCAGCAGCCAACCCCCCCCTAACCCAGAGACCCAGTACTTC
CDR3aa: CASSQPPPNPETQYF

len: 15
d_gene: NA
abundance: many
j_gene: TRBJ2-5
v_gene: TRBV11-2
CDR3nt: TGTGCCAGCAGCTTTGGAGGGACCAACCAAGAGACCCAGTACTTC
CDR3aa: CASSFGGTNQETQYF

len: 14
d_gene: NA
abundance: NA
j_gene: TRBJ2-7
v_gene: TRBV6-1
CDR3nt: TGTGCCAGCAGTTATACCGGGGATAGACCCGAGCAGTACTTC
CDR3aa: CASSYTGDRPEQYF

len: 13
d_gene: NA
abundance: NA
j_gene: TRBJ2-5
v_gene: TRBV27
CDR3nt: TGTGCCAGCAGTACCCGGGGGAGAGAGACCCAGTACTTC
CDR3aa: CASSTRGRETQYF

len: 14
d_gene: NA
abundance: few
j_gene: TRBJ2-5
v_gene: TRBV23-1
CDR3nt: TGCGCCAGCAGTCCCTTGTGCACGGGAGAGACCCAGTACTTC
CDR3aa: CASSPLCTGETQYF

len: 16
d_gene: NA
abundance: NA
j_gene: TRBJ2-4
v_gene: TRBV14
CDR3nt: TGTGCCAGCAGCCAAGGAGGCGGGGGCGCGGTTGACATTCAGTACTTC
CDR3aa: CASSQGGGGAVDIQYF

len: 15
d_gene: TRBD2
abundance: NA
j_gene: TRBJ2-1
v_gene: TRBV12-3/TRBV12-4
CDR3nt: TGTGCCAGCAGTTTTGGGACTAGCGGATACAATGAGCAGTTCTTC
CDR3aa: CASSFGTSGYNEQFF

len: 13
d_gene: NA
abundance: few
j_gene: TRBJ1-5
v_gene: TRBV2
CDR3nt: TGTGCCAGCAGTGGGTCAGACAATCAGCCCCAGCATTTT
CDR3aa: CASSGSDNQPQHF

len: 15
d_gene: TRBD2
abundance: many
j_gene: TRBJ2-1
v_gene: TRBV7-2
CDR3nt: TGTGCCAGCAGCCTTAGCGGGGGGGCGTTATATGAGCAGTTCTTC
CDR3aa: CASSLSGGALYEQFF

len: 15
d_gene: TRBD1
abundance: NA
j_gene: TRBJ2-7
v_gene: TRBV2
CDR3nt: TGTGCCAGTAATTCTCAACAGGGGACCCACTACGAGCAGTACTTC
CDR3aa: CASNSQQGTHYEQYF

len: 14
d_gene: NA
abundance: few
j_gene: TRBJ2-7
v_gene: TRBV18
CDR3nt: TGTGCCAGCTCACCGGGACGCCGATCCTACGAGCAGTACTTC
CDR3aa: CASSPGRRSYEQYF

len: 11
d_gene: NA
abundance: NA
j_gene: TRBJ1-4
v_gene: TRBV29-1
CDR3nt: TGCAGCGGTAGGGGCGGTGAAAAACTGTTTTTT
CDR3aa: CSGRGGEKLFF

len: 13
d_gene: NA
abundance: many
j_gene: TRBJ2-1
v_gene: TRBV28
CDR3nt: TGTGCCAGCAGCGAACATGGGGGCAATGAGCAGTTCTTC
CDR3aa: CASSEHGGNEQFF

len: 15
d_gene: NA
abundance: many
j_gene: TRBJ1-5
v_gene: TRBV7-8
CDR3nt: TGTGCCAGCAGCTTGGACGGGACGTTTAATCAGCCCCAGCATTTT
CDR3aa: CASSLDGTFNQPQHF

len: 18
d_gene: NA
abundance: few
j_gene: TRBJ2-3
v_gene: TRBV7-6
CDR3nt: TGTGCCAGCAGCTTAGTGGTCTCGGGGGGCCTCAGCACAGATACGCAGTATTTT
CDR3aa: CASSLVVSGGLSTDTQYF

len: 14
d_gene: TRBD2
abundance: NA
j_gene: TRBJ2-1
v_gene: TRBV5-4
CDR3nt: TGTGCCAGCAGCGGACTAGCGGGAAAGGGTGAGCAGTTCTTC
CDR3aa: CASSGLAGKGEQFF

len: 16
d_gene: TRBD1
abundance: many
j_gene: TRBJ2-5
v_gene: TRBV12-3/TRBV12-4
CDR3nt: TGTGCCAGCAGTTTACTCAGGGGGCAACGAGGCGAGACCCAGTACTTC
CDR3aa: CASSLLRGQRGETQYF

len: 16
d_gene: TRBD1
abundance: few
j_gene: TRBJ2-1
v_gene: TRBV5-6
CDR3nt: TGTGCCAGCAGCTCTCCCGGGACAGGGAAGACGAATGAGCAGTTCTTC
CDR3aa: CASSSPGTGKTNEQFF

len: 18
d_gene: TRBD2
abundance: NA
j_gene: TRBJ2-1
v_gene: TRBV9
CDR3nt: TGTGCCAGCAGCGGCGGGACTAGCGGGAGGCAAGTCTACAATGAGCAGTTCTTC
CDR3aa: CASSGGTSGRQVYNEQFF

len: 12
d_gene: TRBD1
abundance: few
j_gene: TRBJ2-7
v_gene: TRBV29-1
CDR3nt: TGCAGCGTGGGACAGGGGGAACGCGAGCAGTACTTC
CDR3aa: CSVGQGEREQYF

len: 15
d_gene: NA
abundance: few
j_gene: TRBJ2-3
v_gene: TRBV29-1
CDR3nt: TGCAGCGCCTCCCCCCTCGGGTCCGGCACAGATACGCAGTATTTT
CDR3aa: CSASPLGSGTDTQYF

len: 14
d_gene: NA
abundance: NA
j_gene: TRBJ1-1
v_gene: TRBV29-1
CDR3nt: TGCAGCGTTGATCGAAGGGGACTGAACACTGAAGCTTTCTTT
CDR3aa: CSVDRRGLNTEAFF

len: 15
d_gene: NA
abundance: many
j_gene: TRBJ1-1
v_gene: TRBV7-2
CDR3nt: TGTGCCAGCAGCTTTATGGGGGCCCGGAACACTGAAGCTTTCTTT
CDR3aa: CASSFMGARNTEAFF

len: 12
d_gene: NA
abundance: few
j_gene: TRBJ1-5
v_gene: TRBV2
CDR3nt: TGTGCCAGCAGTGGGGGGAATCAGCCCCAGCATTTT
CDR3aa: CASSGGNQPQHF

len: 14
d_gene: TRBD1
abundance: few
j_gene: TRBJ1-4
v_gene: TRBV28
CDR3nt: TGTGCCAGCAGTTTTGGACAGGGGGCTGAAAAACTGTTTTTT
CDR3aa: CASSFGQGAEKLFF

len: 14
d_gene: NA
abundance: many
j_gene: TRBJ2-2
v_gene: TRBV7-6
CDR3nt: TGTGCCAGCAGCCCGGGACCTCACACCGGGGAGCTGTTTTTT
CDR3aa: CASSPGPHTGELFF

len: 14
d_gene: TRBD2
abundance: many
j_gene: TRBJ2-2
v_gene: TRBV7-9
CDR3nt: TGTGCCAGCAGTTTTGAACTAGCGGCCGGGGAGCTGTTTTTT
CDR3aa: CASSFELAAGELFF

len: 14
d_gene: TRBD2
abundance: few
j_gene: TRBJ2-7
v_gene: TRBV5-3
CDR3nt: TGTGCCAGCCGGGGACTAGCGGGGACCTACGAGCAGTACTTC
CDR3aa: CASRGLAGTYEQYF

len: 12
d_gene: TRBD1
abundance: NA
j_gene: TRBJ2-1
v_gene: TRBV29-1
CDR3nt: TGCAGCGTCGACAGGGACTACAATGAGCAGTTCTTC
CDR3aa: CSVDRDYNEQFF

len: 15
d_gene: TRBD1
abundance: many
j_gene: TRBJ1-1
v_gene: TRBV7-2
CDR3nt: TGTGCCAGCAGCTCGACAGGGTGGATGAACACTGAAGCTTTCTTT
CDR3aa: CASSSTGWMNTEAFF

len: 15
d_gene: TRBD1
abundance: many
j_gene: TRBJ2-5
v_gene: TRBV6-1
CDR3nt: TGTGCCAGCGATGTAGTCACAGGGGGACAAGAGACCCAGTACTTC
CDR3aa: CASDVVTGGQETQYF

len: 16
d_gene: NA
abundance: many
j_gene: TRBJ2-1
v_gene: TRBV12-3/TRBV12-4
CDR3nt: TGTGCCAGCAGCGGTCGGACGGCGGGTGACTACAATGAGCAGTTCTTC
CDR3aa: CASSGRTAGDYNEQFF

len: 13
d_gene: TRBD1
abundance: NA
j_gene: TRBJ1-6
v_gene: TRBV20-1
CDR3nt: TGCAGTGCTCCGACAGGGGAGGGATCACCCCTCCACTTT
CDR3aa: CSAPTGEGSPLHF

len: 14
d_gene: NA
abundance: NA
j_gene: TRBJ2-1
v_gene: TRBV7-2
CDR3nt: TGTGCCAACAGCTGGGCAGATGATTCTAATGAGCAGTTCTTC
CDR3aa: CANSWADDSNEQFF

len: 14
d_gene: NA
abundance: many
j_gene: TRBJ1-2
v_gene: TRBV7-2
CDR3nt: TGTGCCAGCAGCCCGGCCCCTAGGGCGGATGGCTACACCTTC
CDR3aa: CASSPAPRADGYTF

len: 15
d_gene: TRBD1
abundance: few
j_gene: TRBJ2-2
v_gene: TRBV2
CDR3nt: TGTGCCAGCAGATACAGGGGCGCGAACACCGGGGAGCTGTTTTTT
CDR3aa: CASRYRGANTGELFF

len: 13
d_gene: NA
abundance: many
j_gene: TRBJ1-1
v_gene: TRBV7-2
CDR3nt: TGTGCCAGCAGCTTAACAGGGTTCACTGAAGCTTTCTTT
CDR3aa: CASSLTGFTEAFF

len: 13
d_gene: NA
abundance: NA
j_gene: TRBJ2-7
v_gene: TRBV28
CDR3nt: TGTGCCAGCAGTTTGAAGGGGAGTCGATTATCTGACTTC
CDR3aa: CASSLKGSRLSDF